One sample yielded the 8 T cell receptor beta chains listed below, sequenced in a study of neoadjuvant anti-PD-1 for oral cavity cancer listed by TCRdb under 2021. Libraries were made using the immunoSEQ multiplex PCR assay. Imported from immuneACCESS, the table was reduced by TCRdb to in-frame sequences with V and J called. These copies leave out some clones; in studies compared against another copy, an unresolved V gene accounts for under half, and the cause of the remainder is not known. This sample gives about 14,000 clones in total; roughly 74% of them show up just once. The biggest ten clones account for 2.9% of the sample. The time point label for this specimen denotes: before neoadjuvant nivolumab. The material was PBMCs, obtained before nivolumab (anti-PD-1) treatment. These receptors were collected from a person aged 35-79 years with oral cavity squamous cell carcinoma.

By its share, this clone is large. The CDR3 protein is CATSRESPGQGIDEQFF. In DNA form, the CDR3 reads TGTGCCACCAGCAGAGAATCTCCGGGACAGGGGATAGATGAGCAGTTCTTC. The chain joins TRBV15 to TRBJ2-1, with TRBD1 matching 10 bases. Germline CDR1 LNHNV, CDR2 YYDKDF (reference sequence). The V gene end was trimmed by 0 bases and the J gene end by 8 bases; junction bases not matched to a gene: 10. CDR3 length: 17 amino acids.

The gene calls are TRBV6-1 and TRBJ2-7, with TRBD2 identical over 7 bases. Unmatched junction bases numbered 18, after V lost 0 bases and J lost 4 bases. From germline, CDR1 is MNHNS and CDR2 SASEGT. CDR3 size: 19 residues. Here the CDR3 reads CASSEALGLGGGRVYEQYF. DNA of the CDR3: TGTGCCAGCAGTGAAGCGCTAGGGTTGGGGGGGGGAAGAGTTTACGAGCAGTACTTC.

This rearrangement joins TRBV29-1 to TRBJ2-1, with 7 positions matching TRBD1. CDR1 is SQVTM and CDR2 is ANQGSEA in the germline V gene. The CDR3 has 11 amino acids. Trimming removed 6 bases from V and 8 bases from J; junction bases left unmatched: 4. CDR3 sequence reads: CSVTGVDEQFF. CDR3 coding DNA: TGCAGCGTAACAGGGGTTGATGAGCAGTTCTTC.

The CDR3 spells CASSGDRDRGTDTQYF. The CDR3 region has the DNA TGTGCCAGCAGCGGCGACCGGGACCGGGGCACAGATACGCAGTATTTT. This sequence joins TRBV5-7 and TRBJ2-3; either TRBD1 or TRBD2 may supply D (5 bases each). TRBV5-7 counts as an open reading frame of uncertain function. V was clipped by 4 bases and J by 1 base, with 16 bases between them. The CDR3 loop spans 16 amino acids.

The chain is built from TRBV5-8 and TRBJ2-7, with 9 bases matching TRBD2. The V segment lost 1 base and the J segment 4 bases; nucleotides outside the gene matches: 6. Germline loops: CDR1 SGHTS, CDR2 YDEGEE. The CDR3 is 15 residues long. The CDR3 sequence: CASSLLAGAFYEQYF. The CDR3 nucleotides read TGTGCCAGCAGCTTGTTAGCGGGAGCTTTTTACGAGCAGTACTTC.

This clone was picked up one time. V and J are TRBV10-3 and TRBJ2-3; perhaps D is TRBD1 or TRBD2 (5 bases each). Germline V gives CDR1 ENHRY, CDR2 SYGVKD. The CDR3 is 14 amino acids. The ends were cut back, 4 bases at V and 2 bases at J, with 10 bases in the middle. The DNA for the CDR3 is TGTGCCATCAGTGCCCAGGGACCCACAGATACGCAGTATTTT. Translating it yields CAISAQGPTDTQYF.

This chain uses TRBV7-3 with TRBJ1-1; tentatively, D is TRBD1 (5 bases). The CDR3 contains 13 residues. The germline gives CDR1 SGHTA, CDR2 FQGTGA. Trimming removed 5 bases at V and 2 bases at J, with 9 bases between. The CDR3 DNA follows: TGTGCCAGCAGCATGGGGCCCAACACTGAAGCTTTCTTT. Translating it yields CASSMGPNTEAFF.

The chain couples TRBV5-1 to TRBJ1-1, with D perhaps matching TRBD1 (6 bases). This CDR3 comprises 15 residues. Looked up from germline, CDR1 is SGHRS and CDR2 is YFSETQ. The V gene lost 0 bases and the J gene lost 3 bases, with 12 bases spanning the gap. CDR3 DNA: TGCGCCAGCAGCTTGGGTGGGGGGCAATACACTGAAGCTTTCTTT. Translated, it gives CASSLGGGQYTEAFF.